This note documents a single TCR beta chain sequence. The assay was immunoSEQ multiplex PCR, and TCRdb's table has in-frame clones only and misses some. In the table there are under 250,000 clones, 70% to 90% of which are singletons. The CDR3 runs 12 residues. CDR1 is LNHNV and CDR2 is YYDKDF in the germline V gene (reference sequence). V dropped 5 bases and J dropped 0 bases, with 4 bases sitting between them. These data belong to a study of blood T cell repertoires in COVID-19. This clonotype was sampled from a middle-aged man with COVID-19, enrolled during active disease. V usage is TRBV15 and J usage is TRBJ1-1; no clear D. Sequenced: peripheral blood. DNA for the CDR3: TGTGCCACCAGCCACATGAACACTGAAGCTTTCTTT. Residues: CATSHMNTEAFF.